Listed here are 27 T cell receptor beta chains from one sample, sequenced in a study of cytomegalovirus exposure and HLA in healthy donors. 13 Jbeta primers and 60 Vbeta primers were used for the PCR. Libraries were prepared by immunoSEQ multiplex PCR; TCRdb keeps only in-frame clonotypes and omits some of them. The sample records roughly 120,000 clones, about 79% being singletons. The source material was PBMCs. The source is a woman aged 18-29 years in good health and CMV-seropositive.

The CDR3 loop is CASSLLQGEGEQYF. The CDR3 DNA follows: TGCGCCAGCAGCCTCTTACAGGGGGAAGGCGAGCAGTACTTC. The chain joins TRBV5-1 to TRBJ2-7, with 8 positions matching TRBD1. The germline V gene encodes CDR1 SGHRS and CDR2 YFSETQ. This CDR3 comprises 14 residues. Losses at the gene ends were 4 bases for V and 6 bases for J; bases not matched to a gene: 9.

The CDR3 DNA is TGCGCCAGCAGCTTTGCGGGAGAAGAGACCCAGTACTTC. The encoded protein is CASSFAGEETQYF. The chain carries TRBV5-1 and TRBJ2-5; 7 bases fit TRBD2. The V gene's germline CDR1 is SGHRS and CDR2 YFSETQ. This CDR3 has 13 amino acids. V lost 2 bases, J lost 3 bases, and 1 base stayed unmatched.

Worth noting for this clone: Germline and junction disagree at one end, which may indicate a read error. The rearrangement joins TRBV7-9 to TRBJ1-1; D remains unclear. Germline V lookup: CDR1 SEHNR, CDR2 FQNEAQ (reference sequence). The CDR3 totals 15 residues. The DNA of the CDR3 is TGTTCCAGCAGCTTAGTGACGGGAAGAGGCACTGAAGCTTTCTTT. This encodes CSSSLVTGRGTEAFF. The variable domain in full, with the rest retrieved from reference TRBV7-9 and TRBJ1-1, is DTGVSQNPRHKITKRGQNVTFRCDPISEHNRLYWYRQTLGQGPEFLTYFQNEAQLEKSRLLSDRFSAERPKGSFSTLEIQRTEQGDSAMYLCSSSLVTGRGTEAFFGQGTRLTVV.

This clone occurred a few times. DNA of the CDR3: TGTGCCAGCAGCTTAATGAGCGGGAGAGACACCGGGGAGCTGTTTTTT. This codes for CASSLMSGRDTGELFF. This sequence joins TRBV7-9 and TRBJ2-2, with TRBD2 matching 8 bases. The CDR3 has 16 amino acids. V was pared by 2 bases and J by 3 bases, with 5 bases of the junction left unmatched. CDR1 is SEHNR, CDR2 FQNEAQ, per germline (reference sequence). Using reference TRBV7-9 and TRBJ2-2 for the parts outside the CDR3, the full variable domain is DTGVSQNPRHKITKRGQNVTFRCDPISEHNRLYWYRQTLGQGPEFLTYFQNEAQLEKSRLLSDRFSAERPKGSFSTLEIQRTEQGDSAMYLCASSLMSGRDTGELFFGEGSRLTVL.

The CDR3 sequence is CASSSPGQASEAFF. CDR3 DNA sequence: TGTGCCAGCAGTTCTCCCGGACAGGCCTCTGAAGCTTTCTTT. The chain uses TRBV28 and TRBJ1-1, with 7 bases fitting TRBD1. Germline V gene lookup returns CDR1 MDHEN and CDR2 SYDVKM. Trimming at V came to 4 bases and at J to 6 bases, leaving 8 bases not matched to a gene. The length of the CDR3 is 14 residues.

The J gene is TRBJ2-1, the V gene TRBV15, with 7 positions matching TRBD1. Germline V gene sequence: CDR1 LNHNV, CDR2 YYDKDF (reference sequence). The V and J ends lost 0 bases and 0 bases, in that order; junction bases with no gene match: 8. This CDR3 is 18 amino acids long. CDR3 bases: TGTGCCACCAGCAGAGATTTTTCTGGGGACAGCTCCTACAATGAGCAGTTCTTC. Its translation: CATSRDFSGDSSYNEQFF. Using reference TRBV15 and TRBJ2-1 for the parts outside the CDR3, the full variable domain is DAMVIQNPRYQVTQFGKPVTLSCSQTLNHNVMYWYQQKSSQAPKLLFHYYDKDFNNEADTPDNFQSRRPNTSFCFLDIRSPGLGDTAMYLCATSRDFSGDSSYNEQFFGPGTRLTVL.

V is TRBV5-1 and J is TRBJ2-7; a weak D match, TRBD2 (5 bases). The CDR3 loop spans 15 amino acids. V shed 3 bases and J shed 3 bases, with 16 bases lying between them. In germline, CDR1 is SGHRS, CDR2 YFSETQ. The CDR3 spells CASSSDLNEGYEQYF. In nucleotides, the CDR3 is TGCGCCAGCAGCTCGGACCTAAATGAGGGCTACGAGCAGTACTTC.

In its sample, this clone was seen a few times. The CDR3, as DNA: TGCGCCAGCAGCTTGTGGTCGCCCGAGGTCAATGAGCAGTTCTTC. It specifies CASSLWSPEVNEQFF. The J gene is TRBJ2-1, the V gene TRBV5-1, with no clear D. Trimming removed 1 base from V and 6 bases from J, with 14 bases in between. The CDR3 is 15 amino acids. Germline CDR1 is SGHRS and CDR2 is YFSETQ. The variable domain in full, completed from reference TRBV5-1 and TRBJ2-1, reads KAGVTQTPRYLIKTRGQQVTLSCSPISGHRSVSWYQQTPGQGLQFLFEYFSETQRNKGNFPGRFSGRQFSNSRSEMNVSTLELGDSALYLCASSLWSPEVNEQFFGPGTRLTVL.

The chain has TRBV11-2 and TRBJ2-7, with D maybe TRBD1 (6 bases). Germline CDR1 and CDR2: SGHAT and FQNNGV. V lost 5 bases and J 5 bases, leaving 19 bases between the germline ends. The CDR3 runs 15 residues. In DNA form, the CDR3 reads TGTGCCAGCAGCCTATACCCGGGACAACGGGACGAGCAGTACTTC. It specifies CASSLYPGQRDEQYF. The variable domain in full, completed from reference TRBV11-2 and TRBJ2-7, reads EAGVAQSPRYKIIEKRQSVAFWCNPISGHATLYWYQQILGQGPKLLIQFQNNGVVDDSQLPKDRFSAERLKGVDSTLKIQPAKLEDSAVYLCASSLYPGQRDEQYFGPGTRLTVT.

This clone is medium-sized within its sample. The rearrangement uses TRBV7-9 and TRBJ2-5, with D tentatively TRBD1 (5 bases). This CDR3 spans 15 amino acids. The V and J ends lost 0 bases and 2 bases respectively, with 10 bases between them. Germline CDR1 SEHNR, CDR2 FQNEAQ (reference sequence). In nucleotides, the CDR3 is TGTGCCAGCAGCTTAGCATGGGGCAGGCAAGAGACCCAGTACTTC. Residues: CASSLAWGRQETQYF.

This clone was counted a single time. This chain joins TRBV5-1 and TRBJ1-2; tentative D call: TRBD1 (5 bases). Germline V gene sequence: CDR1 SGHRS, CDR2 YFSETQ. The CDR3 loop spans 13 amino acids. The V end lost 0 bases, the J end lost 6 bases, and 9 bases lay between the germline ends. Here the CDR3 DNA reads TGCGCCAGCAGCTTGGGGGAAGGGGATGGCTACACCTTC. As protein: CASSLGEGDGYTF.

A remark on this clone: Germline is not matched at one junction end, which may reflect a read error. The rearrangement links TRBV5-1 to TRBJ2-2; TRBD2 matches 7 bases. The germline V gene encodes CDR1 SGHRS and CDR2 YFSETQ. This CDR3 contains 15 residues. The CDR3 region is CASSFRSGNTGELLF. CDR3 sequence (DNA): TGCGCCAGCAGCTTTAGGAGCGGGAACACCGGGGAGCTGCTTTTT.

To note about this clone: Sequence at one end of the junction differs from germline and may be a read error. The rearrangement links TRBV27 to TRBJ2-4; 7 nucleotides align to TRBD1. Germline assignment: CDR1 MNHEY and CDR2 SMNVEV (reference sequence). CDR3 length: 17 amino acids. CDR3 in amino acids: CVSSSSPLTGTKNIQYF. The CDR3 DNA is TGTGTCAGCAGTTCGAGCCCACTGACAGGGACCAAAAACATTCAGTACTTC.

The chain carries TRBV10-1 and TRBJ2-5; perhaps TRBD1 as D (6 bases). This CDR3 contains 15 residues. Germline V lookup: CDR1 WNHNN, CDR2 SYGVQD (reference sequence). V lost 3 bases to trimming and J lost 2 bases, with 13 bases between them. CDR3 DNA sequence: TGCGCCAGCAGTGAAAGGCCAGGGGAGCAAGAGACCCAGTACTTC. Translating gives CASSERPGEQETQYF.

In the case of this clone: Other nucleotide sequences from this sample produce the same CDR3. V is TRBV19 and J is TRBJ1-5, with D perhaps TRBD1 (5 bases). V gave up 2 bases and J gave up 4 bases, with 6 bases separating them. The CDR3 has 13 amino acids. CDR1 and CDR2 from the germline V gene are LNHDA and SQIVND (reference sequence). DNA of the CDR3: TGTGCCAGTAGTATAACAGGAAATCAGCCCCAGCATTTT. As protein: CASSITGNQPQHF.

Turning to this clone: Mismatch with germline at one junction end may stem from a read error. V gene TRBV30 combines with J gene TRBJ1-4; D is uncertain. This CDR3 has 12 residues. Germline V gives CDR1 GTSNPN, CDR2 SVGIG (reference sequence). The CDR3 region is CAWTVNNEKLLF. CDR3 sequence (DNA): TGTGCCTGGACCGTGAATAATGAAAAACTGCTTTTT.

The V and J genes are TRBV6-5 and TRBJ1-1, with D unclear. V was clipped by 0 bases and J by 0 bases, with 8 bases between them. The CDR3 length is 15 residues. Looked up from germline, CDR1 is MNHEY and CDR2 is SVGAGI. CDR3 DNA: TGTGCCAGCAGTTACTCGAGACATTTGAACACTGAAGCTTTCTTT. It translates to CASSYSRHLNTEAFF.

The chain links TRBV5-4 to TRBJ1-5, with TRBD1 matching 7 bases. J gave up 1 base and V 0 bases, and 1 base lay outside the gene matches. CDR1 is SGHNT, CDR2 YYREEE, per germline (reference sequence). The CDR3 is made up of 15 amino acids. CDR3: CASSLDRGSNQPQHF. The CDR3 region has the DNA TGTGCCAGCAGCTTGGACAGGGGCAGCAATCAGCCCCAGCATTTT.

The genes are TRBV11-2 and TRBJ2-5, with D possibly matching TRBD1 (6 bases). The J call is in doubt because the DNA end fits TRBJ2-7 better. Germline assignment: CDR1 SGHAT and CDR2 FQNNGV. This CDR3 spans 18 amino acids. CDR3 in DNA: TGTGCCAGCAGCCTATCGTGGGGGCCTGGCTCCGAGTCCTACGAGCAGTACTTC. Its translation: CASSLSWGPGSESYEQYF.

The chain is built from TRBV6-5 and TRBJ1-3; D call uncertain. Trimming took 6 bases from V and 0 from J, leaving 9 bases between them. The CDR3 is 14 residues long. CDR1 is MNHEY and CDR2 is SVGAGI in the germline V gene. The CDR3 DNA reads as TGTGCCAGCAGGCCGCCGGGCTCTGGAAACACCATATATTTT. It yields the protein CASRPPGSGNTIYF.

The chain couples TRBV5-1 to TRBJ2-2; no firm D call. Germline V CDR1 and CDR2: SGHRS, YFSETQ. V was shortened by 0 bases and J by 4 bases, with 7 bases between the two germline ends. This CDR3 comprises 14 residues. The CDR3 loop reads CASSLAVTTGELFF. CDR3 in DNA: TGCGCCAGCAGCTTGGCAGTTACCACCGGGGAGCTGTTTTTT.

The CDR3 DNA sequence: TGCAGTGCTCCCCAGGGGACCTTAAAGTACTTC. It encodes CSAPQGTLKYF. The genes are TRBV20-1 and TRBJ2-7, with TRBD1 as a possible D gene (6 bases). Trimming cost V 5 bases and J 11 bases, with 16 bases left between them. Germline CDR1 reads DFQATT; CDR2 reads SNEGSKA (reference sequence). This CDR3 region has 11 residues.

The rearrangement joins TRBV5-4 to TRBJ2-5; unclear D gene. V lost 3 bases and J lost 4, with 10 bases in between. There are 13 residues in the CDR3. The V gene's germline CDR1 is SGHNT and CDR2 YYREEE (reference sequence). CDR3 DNA sequence: TGTGCCAGCAGCTCCCGGGTCCCAGAGACCCAGTACTTC. Its protein product is CASSSRVPETQYF.

The chain combines TRBV5-1 with TRBJ2-1, with 12 positions matching TRBD2. V lost 0 bases, J lost 5 bases, and 3 bases stayed unmatched. CDR1 and CDR2 (germline): SGHRS, YFSETQ. The CDR3 is 16 residues long. DNA for the CDR3: TGCGCCAGCAGCTTGGATCTAGCGGGAGGGAACAATGAGCAGTTCTTC. Its translation: CASSLDLAGGNNEQFF.

The genes are TRBV27 and TRBJ2-7, with 8 nucleotides matching TRBD1. The CDR3 runs to 13 residues. Germline CDR1 and CDR2: MNHEY and SMNVEV (reference sequence). The J segment lost 6 bases and the V segment lost 10 bases, leaving 11 bases of the junction unmatched. The CDR3 DNA follows: TGTGCCAAGCAACAGGGGGTGCGTTCCGAGCAGTACTTC. Translation gives CAKQQGVRSEQYF.

The rearrangement links TRBV6-5 to TRBJ2-4, with 11 bases aligning to TRBD2. The CDR3 spans 16 residues. CDR1 is MNHEY and CDR2 is SVGAGI in the germline V gene. Trimming took 2 bases from V and 8 from J; bases not matched to a gene: 8. The CDR3 DNA reads as TGTGCCAGCAGTTACAAAAAACTAGCGGGAGACTACATTCAGTACTTC. Its protein product is CASSYKKLAGDYIQYF.

In regard to this clone: The junction differs from germline at one of its ends, possibly a read error. V is TRBV7-9 and J is TRBJ1-2, with a possible D match to TRBD1 (5 bases). Germline V CDR1 and CDR2: SEHNR, FQNEAQ (reference sequence). The CDR3 runs 15 residues. The CDR3 region is CSSSSHSRALTGYTF. The CDR3 bases are TGTTCCAGCAGCTCTCATTCCAGGGCATTGACAGGCTACACCTTC.